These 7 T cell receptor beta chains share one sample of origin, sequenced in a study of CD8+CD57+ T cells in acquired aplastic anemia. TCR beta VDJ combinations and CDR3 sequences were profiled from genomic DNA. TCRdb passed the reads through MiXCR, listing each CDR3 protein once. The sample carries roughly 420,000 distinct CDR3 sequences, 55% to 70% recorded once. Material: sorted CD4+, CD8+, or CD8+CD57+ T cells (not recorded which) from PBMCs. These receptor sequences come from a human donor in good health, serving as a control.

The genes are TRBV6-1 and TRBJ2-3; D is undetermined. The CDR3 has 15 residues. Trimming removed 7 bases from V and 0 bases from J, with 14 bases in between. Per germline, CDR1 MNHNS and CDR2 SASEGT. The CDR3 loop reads CASTVDIPSTDTQYF. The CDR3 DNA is TGTGCCAGCACGGTAGACATACCTAGCACAGATACGCAGTATTTT.

CDR3 sequence: CAIRSARNSSPLHF. The CDR3 DNA reads as TGTGCCATCAGATCGGCGAGGAATAGTTCCCCCCTCCACTTT. This chain joins TRBV7-8 and TRBJ1-6, with D unresolved. The CDR3 extends over 14 amino acids. Germline values: CDR1 SGHVS, CDR2 FQNEAQ. The V gene lost 10 bases and the J gene lost 13 bases, with 23 bases spanning the gap.

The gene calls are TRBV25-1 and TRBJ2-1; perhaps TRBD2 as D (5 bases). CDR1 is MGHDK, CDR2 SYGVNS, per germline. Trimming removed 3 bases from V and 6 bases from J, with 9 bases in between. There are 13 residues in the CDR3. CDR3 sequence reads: CASSDGISNEQFF. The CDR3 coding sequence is TGTGCCAGCAGTGACGGGATTTCCAATGAGCAGTTCTTC.

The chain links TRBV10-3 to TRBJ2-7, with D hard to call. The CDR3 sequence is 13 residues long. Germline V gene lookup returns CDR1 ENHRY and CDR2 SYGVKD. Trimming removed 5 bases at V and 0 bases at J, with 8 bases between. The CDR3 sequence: CAISRPDSYEQYF. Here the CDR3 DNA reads TGTGCCATCAGTCGCCCTGACTCCTACGAGCAGTACTTC.

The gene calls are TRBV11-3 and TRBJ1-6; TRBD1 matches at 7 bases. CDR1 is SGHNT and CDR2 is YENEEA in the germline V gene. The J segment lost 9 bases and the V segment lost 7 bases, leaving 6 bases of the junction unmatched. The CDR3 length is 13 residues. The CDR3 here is CASTRQGGSPLHF. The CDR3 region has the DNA TGTGCCAGCACACGACAGGGTGGTTCACCCCTCCACTTT.

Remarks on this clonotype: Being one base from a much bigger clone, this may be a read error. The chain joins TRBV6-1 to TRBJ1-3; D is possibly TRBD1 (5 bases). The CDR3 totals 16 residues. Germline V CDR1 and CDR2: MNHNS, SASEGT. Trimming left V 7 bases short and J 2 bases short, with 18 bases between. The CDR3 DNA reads TGTGCCAGCAAGCCTGGGGATACGGGGGCTGGAAACACCATATATTTT. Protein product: CASKPGDTGAGNTIYF.

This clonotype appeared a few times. The CDR3, as DNA: TGTGCCAGCAGCTTAACGGACTACGAGCAGTACTTC. This translates into CASSLTDYEQYF. The rearrangement joins TRBV7-9 to TRBJ2-7; D unresolved. Germline assignment: CDR1 SEHNR and CDR2 FQNEAQ (reference sequence). With 2 bases removed from V and 3 bases from J, the gap between germline ends came to 5 bases. There are 12 residues in the CDR3.